Listed here are 26 T cell receptor beta chains from one sample, sequenced in a study of blood T cell repertoires in COVID-19. Clones were read by immunoSEQ multiplex PCR, and TCRdb kept only the in-frame ones, dropping some. The table lists 200,000 or so clones, 70% to 90% of them singletons. Sequencing used peripheral blood. The receptors derive from a man over 45 with COVID-19, enrolled during active disease.

This chain connects TRBV12-3 or TRBV12-4 to TRBJ2-3; D call uncertain. Trimming removed 5 bases from V and 6 bases from J, with 9 bases in between. The CDR3 length is 12 residues. The CDR3 DNA reads TGTGCCAGCAGTCCCCCTCGGGATACGCAGTATTTT. Translation: CASSPPRDTQYF.

The chain uses TRBV28 and TRBJ1-2, with D tentatively TRBD1 (5 bases). The CDR3 length is 14 residues. Looked up from germline, CDR1 is MDHEN and CDR2 is SYDVKM. With 5 bases removed from V and 8 bases from J, the gap between germline ends came to 18 bases. The CDR3 loop reads CASSPDGGVSGYTF. The DNA of the CDR3 is TGTGCCAGCAGTCCCGACGGGGGGGTCAGCGGCTACACCTTC.

The rearrangement links TRBV11-2 to TRBJ2-3, with 11 bases aligning to TRBD2. V lost 1 base and J lost 5; bases outside the gene matches: 5. CDR1 is SGHAT, CDR2 FQNNGV, per germline. CDR3 length: 16 amino acids. The CDR3 region is CASSLVLAGGIDTQYF. CDR3 bases: TGTGCCAGCAGCTTAGTCCTAGCGGGAGGTATAGATACGCAGTATTTT.

This chain joins TRBV5-6 and TRBJ2-7, with 7 bases identical to TRBD2. CDR1 is SGHDT and CDR2 is YYEEEE in the germline V gene. With 6 bases clipped from V and 3 bases from J, the junction kept 12 bases outside the gene matches. The CDR3 sequence is 15 residues long. CDR3 nucleotide sequence: TGTGCCAGCACCCTAGGGTGGGAGGGCCGCTACGAGCAGTACTTC. This codes for CASTLGWEGRYEQYF.

This clone was observed once. The chain has TRBV5-4 and TRBJ2-7, with D maybe TRBD2 (5 bases). Looked up from germline, CDR1 is SGHNT and CDR2 is YYREEE (reference sequence). V was shortened by 1 base and J by 6 bases, with 14 bases between the two germline ends. The CDR3 has 14 amino acids. The CDR3 DNA is TGTGCCAGCAGCTTGAACAGCATTGAGGGCGAGCAGTACTTC. It encodes CASSLNSIEGEQYF.

The gene calls are TRBV30 and TRBJ2-3; 8 bases agree with TRBD2. The CDR3 length is 14 residues. J lost 6 bases, V lost 0 bases, and 5 bases had no gene match. Germline-derived CDR1 and CDR2 are GTSNPN and SVGIG (reference sequence). Written as DNA, the CDR3 is TGTGCCTGGAGTGTACGGCGGGGGGCCGATACGCAGTATTTT. This gives the protein CAWSVRRGADTQYF.

J is TRBJ2-7 and V is TRBV19; D is possibly TRBD2 (6 bases). CDR1 is LNHDA and CDR2 is SQIVND in the germline V gene (reference sequence). This CDR3 has 14 amino acids. The V gene lost 6 bases and the J gene lost 2 bases, with 14 bases spanning the gap. CDR3 sequence reads: CASSPLARPYEQYF. The CDR3 DNA is TGTGCCAGTAGCCCGCTAGCGAGACCCTACGAGCAGTACTTC.

The rearrangement joins TRBV7-2 to TRBJ2-7, with TRBD2 matching 9 bases. CDR3 length: 15 amino acids. Germline CDR1 is SGHTA and CDR2 is FQGNSA. V lost 1 base to trimming and J lost 2 bases; unmatched junction nucleotides: 3. Here the CDR3 reads CASSLGGLAPYEQYF. As DNA, the CDR3 is TGTGCCAGCAGCTTAGGGGGACTAGCACCCTACGAGCAGTACTTC.

J is TRBJ2-1 and V is TRBV29-1, with 13 bases identical to TRBD2. V shed 4 bases and J 6 bases; nucleotides not matched to a gene: 6. This CDR3 comprises 15 residues. Germline V gives CDR1 SQVTM, CDR2 ANQGSEA. Here the CDR3 DNA reads TGCAGCGTTGCAAGGACTAGCGGGAGAGTCAATGAGCAGTTCTTC. Translation: CSVARTSGRVNEQFF.

V and J are TRBV11-2 and TRBJ2-1; TRBD2 matches 8 bases. Trimming removed 1 base from V and 2 bases from J; junction bases left unmatched: 1. The V gene's germline CDR1 is SGHAT and CDR2 FQNNGV. The CDR3 spans 15 residues. The CDR3 reads CASSLVSGAYNEQFF. The CDR3 coding sequence is TGTGCCAGCAGCTTAGTTAGCGGGGCCTACAATGAGCAGTTCTTC.

This clone was found once. The V call is TRBV19, the J call TRBJ2-5; 10 nucleotides match TRBD2. The V and J ends lost 4 bases and 7 bases, in that order; junction bases with no gene match: 9. CDR3 length: 15 amino acids. Germline CDR1 is LNHDA and CDR2 is SQIVND (reference sequence). The CDR3 is CASSTPAGGHGTQYF. The DNA of the CDR3 is TGTGCCAGTAGTACTCCAGCGGGAGGGCACGGGACCCAGTACTTC.

CDR3 amino acids: CASSLIRLAGGRGTDTQYF. The DNA of the CDR3 is TGTGCCAGCAGCTTAATCAGACTAGCGGGGGGGCGCGGCACAGATACGCAGTATTTT. The J gene is TRBJ2-3, the V gene TRBV7-8; TRBD2 matches at 14 bases. This CDR3 is built from 19 residues. Unmatched junction bases numbered 8, after V lost 2 bases and J lost 1 base. The germline V gene has CDR1 SGHVS and CDR2 FQNEAQ. Variable domain in full (rest from reference TRBV7-8 and TRBJ2-3): GAGVSQSPRYKVAKRGQDVALRCDPISGHVSLFWYQQALGQGPEFLTYFQNEAQLDKSGLPSDRFFAERPEGSVSTLKIQRTQQEDSAVYLCASSLIRLAGGRGTDTQYFGPGTRLTVL.

CDR3 sequence reads: CARSSWTGSNYEQYF. The CDR3 bases are TGTGCCAGAAGCTCTTGGACAGGGTCTAACTACGAGCAGTACTTC. The V and J genes are TRBV5-3 and TRBJ2-7, with TRBD1 matching over 8 bases. TRBV5-3 is annotated as an ORF whose role is uncertain. This CDR3 spans 15 amino acids. The trim removed 3 bases at V and 3 bases at J, leaving 8 bases unmatched.

This chain's CDR3 is CASSGTGNQPQHF. CDR3 sequence (DNA): TGTGCCAGTAGCGGGACTGGAAATCAGCCCCAGCATTTT. This chain joins TRBV19 and TRBJ1-5; weak D call: TRBD1 (5 bases). The CDR3 has 13 amino acids. CDR1 is LNHDA, CDR2 SQIVND, per germline (reference sequence). Trimming removed 6 bases at V and 4 bases at J, with 10 bases between. Full variable domain (remainder filled in from reference TRBV19 and TRBJ1-5): DGGITQSPKYLFRKEGQNVTLSCEQNLNHDAMYWYRQDPGQGLRLIYYSQIVNDFQKGDIAEGYSVSREKKESFPLTVTSAQKNPTAFYLCASSGTGNQPQHFGDGTRLSIL.

This clone has just one count. The chain couples TRBV6-6 to TRBJ2-7; 9 nucleotides match TRBD1. The junction had 8 bases not matched to a gene; V was cut back by 7 bases and J by 4 bases. In germline, CDR1 is MNHNY, CDR2 SVGAGI (reference sequence). The CDR3 totals 14 residues. The CDR3 sequence: CASNPGQGPYEQYF. CDR3 nucleotide sequence: TGTGCCAGCAATCCGGGACAGGGTCCATACGAGCAGTACTTC.

J is TRBJ1-4 and V is TRBV14, with D possibly matching TRBD1 (6 bases). Trimming stripped 0 bases from V and 6 bases from J, with 14 bases between. Germline lookup yields CDR1 SGHDN and CDR2 FVKESK. The CDR3 is made up of 16 amino acids. CDR3 region: CASSQERTARDEKLFF. The CDR3 DNA sequence: TGTGCCAGCAGCCAAGAAAGGACAGCTAGGGATGAAAAACTGTTTTTT.

J is TRBJ2-1 and V is TRBV19, with 7 bases identical to TRBD1. The V gene end was trimmed by 4 bases and the J gene end by 10 bases; junction bases not matched to a gene: 10. The CDR3 runs to 14 residues. The germline gives CDR1 LNHDA, CDR2 SQIVND (reference sequence). The CDR3 spells CASSTSQGRREQFF. CDR3 sequence (DNA): TGTGCCAGTAGTACCTCACAGGGGAGAAGGGAGCAGTTCTTC.

The rearrangement links TRBV7-3 to TRBJ2-2; perhaps TRBD2 as D (5 bases). This CDR3 is 17 amino acids long. The germline V gene encodes CDR1 SGHTA and CDR2 FQGTGA. Between the trimmed V and J ends, which lost 2 bases and 6 bases, there was a span of 19 bases. The CDR3 is CASSLDPPGMWAGELFF. The CDR3 DNA follows: TGTGCCAGCAGCTTAGACCCCCCGGGGATGTGGGCCGGGGAGCTGTTTTTT.

The chain links TRBV5-1 to TRBJ2-6, with 10 bases matching TRBD1. CDR3 length: 18 residues. The V segment lost 2 bases and the J segment 3 bases; nucleotides outside the gene matches: 8. In germline, CDR1 is SGHRS, CDR2 YFSETQ. The DNA of the CDR3 is TGCGCCAGCAGCTTAAGACAGGGGGCGCCGGGTGGGGCCAACGTCCTGACTTTC. Its protein is CASSLRQGAPGGANVLTF.

V is TRBV11-2 and J is TRBJ2-7; 9 nucleotides line up with TRBD2. Germline CDR1 SGHAT, CDR2 FQNNGV. Unmatched junction bases numbered 4, after V lost 1 base and J lost 0 bases. The CDR3 is made up of 16 amino acids. As DNA, the CDR3 is TGTGCCAGCAGCTTAGGGCTAGCGGGGACCTCCTACGAGCAGTACTTC. Its protein product is CASSLGLAGTSYEQYF.

This clone was seen many times. J is TRBJ2-1 and V is TRBV6-2 or TRBV6-3; D not resolved. The CDR3 extends over 13 amino acids. Germline V CDR1 and CDR2: MNHEY, SVGEGT. The V and J ends lost 2 bases and 5 bases respectively, with 7 bases between them. CDR3 loop: CASSYTDNNEQFF. The CDR3 DNA follows: TGTGCCAGCAGTTACACAGACAACAATGAGCAGTTCTTC.

The chain recombines TRBV2 with TRBJ2-1; 9 bases map to TRBD2. The V and J ends lost 3 bases and 9 bases, in that order; junction bases with no gene match: 9. Germline V gene lookup returns CDR1 SNHLY and CDR2 FYNNEI. The CDR3 extends over 15 amino acids. Here the CDR3 reads CASSDLTSGSGEQFF. CDR3 DNA sequence: TGTGCCAGCAGTGATCTTACTAGCGGGTCGGGTGAGCAGTTCTTC.

A few counts support this clone. This sequence joins TRBV7-9 and TRBJ2-1; D not certain. CDR1 and CDR2 (germline): SEHNR, FQNEAQ (reference sequence). The CDR3 is 16 amino acids. Trimming took 4 bases from V and 9 from J, leaving 22 bases between them. The CDR3 nucleotides are TGTGCCAGCAGCTCGACTCATCTCGGTTTATCCGGTGAGCAGTTCTTC. Its protein product is CASSSTHLGLSGEQFF.

V gene TRBV5-1 combines with J gene TRBJ1-1, with a tentative D call TRBD1 (5 bases). The V end lost 0 bases, the J end lost 8 bases, and 20 bases lay between the germline ends. The CDR3 runs to 16 residues. Germline CDR1 is SGHRS and CDR2 is YFSETQ. DNA of the CDR3: TGCGCCAGCAGCTTGGAGAGTGCAGGGATGGTGGTAGAAGCTTTCTTT. Its protein is CASSLESAGMVVEAFF.

The chain recombines TRBV19 with TRBJ1-5; TRBD1 might be the D (6 bases). The CDR3 covers 16 residues. Germline V gives CDR1 LNHDA, CDR2 SQIVND (reference sequence). Trimming stripped 6 bases from V and 4 bases from J, with 19 bases between. As DNA, the CDR3 is TGTGCCAGTAGAGGCTCGGGCAGGGGCCAAAATCAGCCCCAGCATTTT. It is translated as CASRGSGRGQNQPQHF.

This clone was counted once. The gene calls are TRBV5-4 and TRBJ1-2; 8 nucleotides agree with TRBD1. Germline trimming cut 3 bases from V and 8 bases from J; bases unmatched to any gene: 12. This CDR3 has 15 residues. CDR1 is SGHNT, CDR2 YYREEE, per germline (reference sequence). The CDR3 sequence: CASSSPGGANSGYTF. The CDR3, as DNA: TGTGCCAGCAGCTCCCCAGGGGGCGCAAATAGCGGCTACACCTTC.